The 11 T cell receptor beta chains in this list originate from one sample, sequenced in a study of T-cell memory formation after mild COVID-19. TCRdb independently ran MiXCR on the 5' RACE reads; one entry per CDR3 protein. The profile shows about 430,000 distinct CDR3 sequences, roughly 18% of them singletons. What was sequenced was PBMCs or a T cell subset sorted from them (not recorded which). The receptors shown here come from a man between 18 and 29 years old who had mild COVID-19 (a few samples of this study predate the infection). Cell type and time point are not known.

This clonotype turned up a few times. The V and J genes are TRBV20-1 and TRBJ2-5, with D tentatively TRBD1 or TRBD2 (5 bases each). The CDR3 runs 12 residues. CDR1 and CDR2 (germline): DFQATT, SNEGSKA (reference sequence). Trimming took 1 base from V and 5 from J, leaving 8 bases between them. The DNA of the CDR3 is TGCAGTGCTAGAGGGGGGACGGAGACCCAGTACTTC. Translating it yields CSARGGTETQYF.

This clonotype was observed a handful of times. The chain is built from TRBV7-2 and TRBJ2-4; TRBD2 agrees at 7 bases. The CDR3 contains 16 residues. Germline loops: CDR1 SGHTA, CDR2 FQGNSA. The V segment lost 5 bases and the J segment 1 base; nucleotides outside the gene matches: 8. The CDR3 spells CASSDRLAGAKNIQYF. DNA of the CDR3: TGTGCCAGCAGCGACCGACTAGCCGGGGCCAAAAACATTCAGTACTTC.

The V call is TRBV5-1, the J call TRBJ1-1; D ambiguous. Germline V gene data show CDR1 as SGHRS and CDR2 as YFSETQ. CDR3 size: 13 residues. Trimming removed 4 bases from V and 3 bases from J, with 10 bases in between. The CDR3 region has the DNA TGCGCCAGCAGCCGGCTCCCCGACACTGAAGCTTTCTTT. It specifies CASSRLPDTEAFF.

J is TRBJ1-5 and V is TRBV10-3; no firm D call. Germline V gene data show CDR1 as ENHRY and CDR2 as SYGVKD. The CDR3 loop spans 16 amino acids. Between the trimmed V and J ends, which lost 5 bases and 9 bases, there was a span of 23 bases. This CDR3 reads CAISYQSTGPQGPQHF. DNA of the CDR3: TGTGCCATCAGTTATCAGTCGACCGGGCCGCAAGGGCCCCAGCATTTT.

The J gene is TRBJ2-3, the V gene TRBV6-5; TRBD2 agrees at 7 bases. CDR3 length equals 12 residues. With V trimmed by 5 bases and J by 8 bases, 4 bases remained unmatched. The germline gives CDR1 MNHEY, CDR2 SVGAGI. The CDR3 bases are TGTGCCAGCAGTCCCATAGCGGGTACGCAGTATTTT. It codes for CASSPIAGTQYF.

This clonotype appeared a few times. The V call is TRBV7-9, the J call TRBJ2-1, with D perhaps assigned TRBD1 or TRBD2 (6 bases each). The CDR3 totals 14 residues. The germline V and J ends were trimmed by 6 bases and 7 bases, with 16 bases remaining between them. Per germline, CDR1 SEHNR and CDR2 FQNEAQ (reference sequence). In DNA, the CDR3 is TGTGCCAGCAGACTAACTCAGGGGAGGAATGAGCAGTTCTTC. Translating gives CASRLTQGRNEQFF.

This clonotype was observed a handful of times. The chain has TRBV3-1 and TRBJ2-5; D might be TRBD1 (5 bases). The CDR3 runs 13 residues. Between the trimmed V and J ends, which lost 8 bases and 5 bases, there was a span of 15 bases. Germline assignment: CDR1 LGHDT and CDR2 YNNKEL (reference sequence). Here the CDR3 reads CASRAGWLETQYF. CDR3 nucleotides: TGTGCCAGCCGGGCAGGGTGGTTGGAGACCCAGTACTTC.

This chain uses TRBV4-1 with TRBJ2-2; D gene ambiguous. V was cut by 1 base and J by 4 bases, with 7 bases left in between. Germline assignment: CDR1 MGHRA and CDR2 YSYEKL. The CDR3 has 14 residues. The CDR3 sequence is CASSQGPATGELFF. In DNA form, the CDR3 reads TGCGCCAGCAGCCAAGGCCCAGCCACCGGGGAGCTGTTTTTT.

This clonotype was seen a few times. The chain carries TRBV12-3 or TRBV12-4 and TRBJ2-1; 10 bases fit TRBD2. The CDR3 is 20 residues long. J gave up 1 base and V 6 bases, and 18 bases lay outside the gene matches. CDR3 protein: CASSLPPGGSGGASYNEQFF. As DNA, the CDR3 is TGTGCCAGCAGCCTACCCCCAGGGGGGAGCGGGGGGGCGTCCTACAATGAGCAGTTCTTC.

The rearrangement joins TRBV15 to TRBJ2-5; no firm D call. V was trimmed by 0 bases and J by 1 base, leaving 9 bases between them. The CDR3 is made up of 15 amino acids. Germline assignment: CDR1 LNHNV and CDR2 YYDKDF (reference sequence). The CDR3, as DNA: TGTGCCACCAGCAGAGATGGGAACGCCCAAGAGACCCAGTACTTC. Its translation: CATSRDGNAQETQYF.

This clonotype was observed many times. The chain couples TRBV20-1 to TRBJ2-7, with 10 bases identical to TRBD1. V lost 0 bases, J lost 3 bases, and 14 bases stayed unmatched. There are 18 residues in the CDR3. Per germline, CDR1 DFQATT and CDR2 SNEGSKA (reference sequence). The CDR3 loop reads CSARDDGLGQGPLYEQYF. The CDR3 DNA reads as TGCAGTGCTAGAGATGACGGTTTGGGACAGGGGCCCCTCTACGAGCAGTACTTC.